The 4 T cell receptor beta chains presented below share a single source sample, sequenced in a study of cytomegalovirus exposure and HLA in healthy donors. This PCR relied on a set of 60 Vbeta primers and 13 Jbeta primers. Only in-frame clones appear in the TCRdb table, and some are missing; sequencing was by immunoSEQ multiplex PCR. The sample consists of roughly 150,000 clones, about four fifths of them appearing once. Sequencing was performed on PBMCs. The origin of the receptors is a man under 40 in good health.

V is TRBV7-2 and J is TRBJ1-6; TRBD1 might be the D (5 bases). The ends were cut back, 5 bases at V and 10 bases at J, with 18 bases in the middle. Germline values: CDR1 SGHTA, CDR2 FQGNSA. The CDR3 totals 15 residues. The DNA for the CDR3 is TGTGCCAGCAGCCCGTACGCCAGGGAGGTGTCACCCCTCCACTTT. It yields the protein CASSPYAREVSPLHF.

The V call is TRBV28, the J call TRBJ2-7, with a tentative D call TRBD2 (5 bases). CDR3 length equals 13 residues. The germline V gene has CDR1 MDHEN and CDR2 SYDVKM. V lost 3 bases and J 9 bases, leaving 15 bases between the germline ends. CDR3: CASSFRGPTRQYF. The CDR3 DNA is TGTGCCAGCAGTTTCCGCGGGCCGACCAGGCAGTACTTC. The whole variable domain, filled in from reference TRBV28 and TRBJ2-7, reads DVKVTQSSRYLVKRTGEKVFLECVQDMDHENMFWYRQDPGLGLRLIYFSYDVKMKEKGDIPEGYSVSREKKERFSLILESASTNQTSMYLCASSFRGPTRQYFGPGTRLTVT.

The chain recombines TRBV9 with TRBJ2-1; TRBD2 agrees at 14 bases. The ends lost 0 bases at V and 9 bases at J; junction bases unmatched: 2. CDR3 length equals 15 residues. The germline V gene has CDR1 SGDLS and CDR2 YYNGEE. The CDR3 DNA is TGTGCCAGCAGCGTAGAGGGACTAGCGGGAGTTGAGCAGTTCTTC. Translated, it gives CASSVEGLAGVEQFF.

The gene calls are TRBV29-1 and TRBJ2-1, with D uncertain. V lost 4 bases, J lost 5 bases, and 3 bases lay in between. CDR3 size: 10 residues. Germline V gene lookup returns CDR1 SQVTM and CDR2 ANQGSEA. CDR3 protein: CSVGNNEQFF. The DNA for the CDR3 is TGCAGCGTTGGTAACAATGAGCAGTTCTTC.